This T cell receptor beta chain was identified in a study of response to subunit inactivated influenza vaccine. Using its own MiXCR run on the RT-PCR reads, TCRdb lists one record per CDR3 protein. The table records roughly 540,000 distinct CDR3 sequences, 20% to 25% of them present only once. Trimming cost V 6 bases and J 2 bases, with 21 bases left between them. The CDR3 extends over 17 amino acids. These data are also associated with another study on T cells expressing NK-cell markers. That study reports: 5'RACE template switching with UMIs generated TCR beta cDNA.

The chain has TRBV12-3 or TRBV12-4 and TRBJ2-3; maybe TRBD1 (6 bases). This TCR derives from a man in his forties or fifties who received an inactivated influenza vaccine. Source: CD4+ T cells sorted from PBMCs, taken 12 days after vaccination. The CDR3 sequence is CASSLGGLIPHTDTQYF. CDR3 coding DNA: TGTGCCAGCAGCCTAGGGGGTTTGATCCCCCACACAGATACGCAGTATTTT.